This T cell receptor beta chain was recovered during a study of cytomegalovirus exposure and HLA in healthy donors. The PCR contained 60 Vbeta and 13 Jbeta primers. Generated by immunoSEQ multiplex PCR, the TCRdb table keeps only in-frame clones and is missing some. The sample totals 180,000 or so clones. The V segment lost 6 bases and the J segment 1 base; nucleotides outside the gene matches: 14. This CDR3 comprises 18 residues. Germline assignment: CDR1 ENHRY and CDR2 SYGVKD. Sequencing used PBMCs. This clonotype originated in a woman under 30 in good health and CMV-seropositive. The chain is built from TRBV10-3 and TRBJ2-1; 8 bases match TRBD1. CDR3 sequence (DNA): TGTGCCATCAGCAAGGGTACGCATACAGGGGGTTCCTACAATGAGCAGTTCTTC. Amino acid sequence: CAISKGTHTGGSYNEQFF.